This T cell receptor (beta chain) came from a study of T cell changes during pregnancy in multiple sclerosis. The ends were cut back, 2 bases at V and 1 base at J, with 13 bases in the middle. This CDR3 contains 16 residues. Germline V gene data show CDR1 as SGHDT and CDR2 as YYEEEE. Clones were read by immunoSEQ multiplex PCR, and TCRdb kept only the in-frame ones, dropping some. The data show roughly 46,000 clones, around four fifths seen once. Sequenced here: CD4+ T cells from peripheral blood mononuclear cells, sampled before pregnancy. The chain is built from TRBV5-6 and TRBJ1-5, with a tentative D call TRBD1 (5 bases). The TCR originated in a female donor with multiple sclerosis, enrolled in a pregnancy study. CDR3 sequence: CASSFSPGLSNQPQHF. The CDR3 DNA follows: TGTGCCAGCAGCTTTTCCCCGGGACTGAGCAATCAGCCCCAGCATTTT.